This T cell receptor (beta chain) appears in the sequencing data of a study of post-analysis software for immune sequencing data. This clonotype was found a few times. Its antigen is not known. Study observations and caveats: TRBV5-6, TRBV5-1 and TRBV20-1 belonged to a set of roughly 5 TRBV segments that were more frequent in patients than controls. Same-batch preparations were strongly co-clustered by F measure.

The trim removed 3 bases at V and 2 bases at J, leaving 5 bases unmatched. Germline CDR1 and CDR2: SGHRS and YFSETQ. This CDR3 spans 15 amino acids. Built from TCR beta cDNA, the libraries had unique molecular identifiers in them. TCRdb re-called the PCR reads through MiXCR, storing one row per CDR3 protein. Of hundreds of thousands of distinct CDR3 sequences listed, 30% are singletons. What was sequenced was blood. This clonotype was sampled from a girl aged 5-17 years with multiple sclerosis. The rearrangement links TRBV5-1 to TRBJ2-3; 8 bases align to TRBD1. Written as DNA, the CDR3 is TGCGCCAGCAGCTACAGACAGGGGCCCACAGATACGCAGTATTTT. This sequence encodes CASSYRQGPTDTQYF.